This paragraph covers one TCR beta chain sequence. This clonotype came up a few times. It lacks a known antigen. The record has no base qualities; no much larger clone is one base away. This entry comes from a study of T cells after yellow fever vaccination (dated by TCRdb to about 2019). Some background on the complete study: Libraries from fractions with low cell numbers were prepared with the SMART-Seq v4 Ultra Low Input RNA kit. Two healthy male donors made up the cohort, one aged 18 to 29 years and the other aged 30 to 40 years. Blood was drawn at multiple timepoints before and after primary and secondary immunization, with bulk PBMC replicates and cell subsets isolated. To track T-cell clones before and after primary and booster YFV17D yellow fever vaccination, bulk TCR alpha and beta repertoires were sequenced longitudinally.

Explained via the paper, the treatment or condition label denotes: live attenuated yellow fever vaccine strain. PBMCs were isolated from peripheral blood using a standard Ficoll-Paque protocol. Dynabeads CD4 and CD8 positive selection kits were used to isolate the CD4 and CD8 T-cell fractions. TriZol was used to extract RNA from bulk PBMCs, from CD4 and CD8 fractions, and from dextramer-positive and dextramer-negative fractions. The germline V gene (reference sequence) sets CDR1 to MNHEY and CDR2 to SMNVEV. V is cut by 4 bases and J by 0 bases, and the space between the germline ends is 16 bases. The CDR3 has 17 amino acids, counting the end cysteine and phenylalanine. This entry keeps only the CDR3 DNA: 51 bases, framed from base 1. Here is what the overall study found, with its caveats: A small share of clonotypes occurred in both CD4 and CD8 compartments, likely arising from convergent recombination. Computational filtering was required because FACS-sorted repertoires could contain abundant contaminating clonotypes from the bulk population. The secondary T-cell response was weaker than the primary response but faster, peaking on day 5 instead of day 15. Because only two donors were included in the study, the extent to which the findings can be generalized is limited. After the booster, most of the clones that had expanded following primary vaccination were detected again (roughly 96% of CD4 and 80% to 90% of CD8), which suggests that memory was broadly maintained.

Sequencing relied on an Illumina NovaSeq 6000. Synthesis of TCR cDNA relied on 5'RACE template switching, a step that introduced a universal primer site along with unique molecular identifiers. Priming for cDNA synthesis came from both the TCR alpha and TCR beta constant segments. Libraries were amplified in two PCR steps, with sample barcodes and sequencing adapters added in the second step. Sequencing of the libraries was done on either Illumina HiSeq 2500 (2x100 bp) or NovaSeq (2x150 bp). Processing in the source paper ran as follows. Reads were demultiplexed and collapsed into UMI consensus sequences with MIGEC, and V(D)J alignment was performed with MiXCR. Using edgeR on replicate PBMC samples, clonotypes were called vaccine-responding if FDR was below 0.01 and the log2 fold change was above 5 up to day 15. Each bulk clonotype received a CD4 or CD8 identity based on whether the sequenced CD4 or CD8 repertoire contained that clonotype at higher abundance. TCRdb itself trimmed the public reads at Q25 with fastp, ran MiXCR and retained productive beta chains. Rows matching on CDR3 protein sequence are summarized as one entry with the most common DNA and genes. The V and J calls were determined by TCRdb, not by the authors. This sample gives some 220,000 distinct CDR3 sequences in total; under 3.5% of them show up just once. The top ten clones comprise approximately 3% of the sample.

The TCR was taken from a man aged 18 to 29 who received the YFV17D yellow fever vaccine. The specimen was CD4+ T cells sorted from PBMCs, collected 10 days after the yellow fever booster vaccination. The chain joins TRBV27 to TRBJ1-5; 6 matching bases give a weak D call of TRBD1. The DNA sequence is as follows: TGTGCCAGCAGTTCTTTACCCCACAGGGATAGCAATCAGCCCCAGCATTTT. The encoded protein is CASSSLPHRDSNQPQHF.